Presented here are 29 T cell receptor beta chains from one specimen sequenced in a study of T cell repertoires in cytomegalovirus infection. No antigen has been identified for these receptors. TCRdb passed the reads through MiXCR, listing each CDR3 protein once. This repertoire shows under 95,000 distinct CDR3 sequences, 40% to 50% found once; its top ten account for over 90%. Sequencing used CD8+ T cells from cultured PBMCs, obtained from culture after CMV antigen stimulation. Receptors originate from a human donor in good health (CMV status not recorded). Some clones in this sample may be carry-over from other donors' samples.

The chain uses TRBV6-5 and TRBJ2-3; D is possibly TRBD2 (5 bases). Germline V gives CDR1 MNHEY, CDR2 SVGAGI. CDR3 length: 14 residues. The ends were cut back, 0 bases at V and 5 bases at J, with 9 bases in the middle. This CDR3 reads CASSYSRGGDTQYF. CDR3 coding DNA: TGTGCCAGCAGTTACTCCCGGGGTGGAGATACGCAGTATTTT.

In its sample, this clonotype was seen a few times. This chain links TRBV6-1 with TRBJ2-3, with D possibly matching TRBD1 (5 bases). This CDR3 spans 14 amino acids. Germline V gene sequence: CDR1 MNHNS, CDR2 SASEGT. Trimming removed 3 bases from V and 4 bases from J, with 11 bases in between. The chain's CDR3 is CASSETIGADTQYF. CDR3 nucleotide sequence: TGTGCCAGCAGTGAGACCATAGGGGCAGATACGCAGTATTTT.

The DNA for the CDR3 is TGTGCCAGCAGTGAGAGGGGGGCAGGGGAGACCCAGTACTTC. It codes for CASSERGAGETQYF. The genes are TRBV25-1 and TRBJ2-5; D tentatively reads TRBD1 or TRBD2 (6 bases each). Per the germline V gene, CDR1 is MGHDK and CDR2 is SYGVNS. Trimming left V 3 bases short and J 5 bases short, with 13 bases between. The length of the CDR3 is 14 residues.

The gene calls are TRBV7-9 and TRBJ1-2; 7 nucleotides match TRBD1. Germline V gene data show CDR1 as SEHNR and CDR2 as FQNEAQ (reference sequence). J lost 8 bases, V lost 5 bases, and 2 bases had no gene match. CDR3 length equals 11 residues. The CDR3 nucleotides read TGTGCCAGCAGCGGGGACAGAGGCTACACCTTC. It specifies CASSGDRGYTF.

This clonotype was counted only a few times. The V gene is TRBV7-3, the J gene TRBJ2-1; 7 bases map to TRBD2. V gave up 4 bases and J gave up 5 bases; unmatched junction bases: 8. This CDR3 contains 15 residues. Germline CDR1 SGHTA, CDR2 FQGTGA. The CDR3 bases are TGTGCCAGCAGCTCCCTGGCGGGAGTAGACAATGAGCAGTTCTTC. This translates into CASSSLAGVDNEQFF. Full variable domain (rest looked up from reference TRBV7-3 and TRBJ2-1): GAGVSQTPSNKVTEKGKYVELRCDPISGHTALYWYRQSLGQGPEFLIYFQGTGAADDSGLPNDRFFAVRPEGSVSTLKIQRTERGDSAVYLCASSSLAGVDNEQFFGPGTRLTVL.

The V gene is TRBV27, the J gene TRBJ2-7; 7 nucleotides agree with TRBD1. CDR1 is MNHEY and CDR2 is SMNVEV in the germline V gene (reference sequence). The ends lost 8 bases at V and 5 bases at J; junction bases unmatched: 9. This CDR3 region has 13 residues. The CDR3 spells CASGGQSIHEQYF. In DNA form, the CDR3 reads TGTGCCAGCGGGGGACAGAGCATCCACGAGCAGTACTTC.

This chain joins TRBV6-1 and TRBJ2-7; 11 bases agree with TRBD1. Per germline, CDR1 MNHNS and CDR2 SASEGT. The V segment lost 2 bases and the J segment 3 bases; nucleotides outside the gene matches: 3. The CDR3 is 15 amino acids. CDR3 in amino acids: CASSEKGTGGYEQYF. DNA for the CDR3: TGTGCCAGCAGTGAAAAGGGGACAGGGGGCTACGAGCAGTACTTC.

This rearrangement joins TRBV27 to TRBJ1-2, with D tentatively TRBD1 (5 bases). CDR3 length: 13 amino acids. V shed 0 bases and J shed 5 bases, with 7 bases lying between them. Germline lookup yields CDR1 MNHEY and CDR2 SMNVEV (reference sequence). CDR3 sequence (DNA): TGTGCCAGCAGTTTATCAGGGGATTATGGCTACACCTTC. It codes for CASSLSGDYGYTF.

The chain couples TRBV7-6 to TRBJ2-1; D is possibly TRBD1 (6 bases). The CDR3 extends over 15 amino acids. Germline V CDR1 and CDR2: SGHVS, FNYEAQ. Trimming shortened V by 2 bases and J by 5 bases, and 13 bases separated the two germline ends. In DNA form, the CDR3 reads TGTGCCAGCAGCTTAACAGGGAGTGAGGACAATGAGCAGTTCTTC. The encoded protein is CASSLTGSEDNEQFF.

The J gene is TRBJ2-2, the V gene TRBV5-6; the match to TRBD1 covers 9 bases. The length of the CDR3 is 15 residues. The germline V gene encodes CDR1 SGHDT and CDR2 YYEEEE. With 2 bases clipped from V and 4 bases from J, the junction kept 3 bases outside the gene matches. CDR3 nucleotides: TGTGCCAGCAGCTTTGGGACAGGGACCACCGGGGAGCTGTTTTTT. This sequence encodes CASSFGTGTTGELFF.

This rearrangement joins TRBV7-9 to TRBJ2-5; a possible D gene is TRBD1 (6 bases). Germline CDR1 and CDR2: SEHNR and FQNEAQ (reference sequence). Trimming pared 7 bases from V and 9 bases from J, leaving 18 bases between. CDR3 length equals 13 residues. CDR3 loop: CASTHRDTPAQYF. The CDR3 bases are TGTGCCAGCACCCATCGGGACACCCCAGCCCAGTACTTC.

Comments on this clonotype: A read error may account for a junction end that differs from germline. V and J are TRBV7-2 and TRBJ2-5; possibly TRBD2 for D (6 bases). The CDR3 is 19 residues long. Germline CDR1 reads SGHTA; CDR2 reads FQGNSA. CDR3 sequence (DNA): TGTGCCAGCAGCTTAAGAGGCACTAGCTGGAGACCCGAAGGCGAGACGCAGTACTTC. Translated, it gives CASSLRGTSWRPEGETQYF.

This clonotype has just one count. The V and J genes are TRBV5-1 and TRBJ2-1; no clear D gene. Germline lookup yields CDR1 SGHRS and CDR2 YFSETQ. V lost 1 base and J 0 bases, leaving 26 bases between the germline ends. The CDR3 covers 21 residues. The CDR3 is CASSLIGSFSSTLSSYNEQFF. CDR3 coding DNA: TGCGCCAGCAGCTTGATCGGTAGCTTCTCATCTACCCTAAGCTCCTACAATGAGCAGTTCTTC. The full variable domain, with the rest looked up from reference TRBV5-1 and TRBJ2-1, is KAGVTQTPRYLIKTRGQQVTLSCSPISGHRSVSWYQQTPGQGLQFLFEYFSETQRNKGNFPGRFSGRQFSNSRSEMNVSTLELGDSALYLCASSLIGSFSSTLSSYNEQFFGPGTRLTVL.

The rearrangement links TRBV7-3 to TRBJ2-5; no clear D. V was trimmed by 5 bases and J by 7 bases, leaving 14 bases between them. The CDR3 is 13 amino acids. Germline CDR1 reads SGHTA; CDR2 reads FQGTGA. The CDR3: CASSPGPPGTQYF. In DNA, the CDR3 is TGTGCCAGCAGCCCCGGACCCCCCGGGACCCAGTACTTC.

This chain links TRBV29-1 with TRBJ1-1; TRBD1 aligns across 11 bases. CDR1 is SQVTM and CDR2 is ANQGSEA in the germline V gene. The CDR3 is 13 residues long. After removal of 7 bases from V and 1 base from J, the junction contained 2 bases not matched to a gene. The CDR3 is CSAGTGGNTEAFF. In DNA, the CDR3 is TGCAGCGCCGGGACAGGGGGGAACACTGAAGCTTTCTTT. Full variable domain (outside the CDR3, taken from reference TRBV29-1 and TRBJ1-1): SAVISQKPSRDICQRGTSLTIQCQVDSQVTMMFWYRQQPGQSLTLIATANQGSEATYESGFVIDKFPISRPNLTFSTLTVSNMSPEDSSIYLCSAGTGGNTEAFFGQGTRLTVV.

This clonotype was found a few times. J is TRBJ1-1 and V is TRBV19, with TRBD1 matching over 7 bases. The V segment lost 4 bases and the J segment 1 base; nucleotides outside the gene matches: 9. The CDR3 runs 16 residues. Germline V gives CDR1 LNHDA, CDR2 SQIVND (reference sequence). For the CDR3, the DNA is TGTGCCAGTAGTAGAAGTCCGGGACAGACGAACACTGAAGCTTTCTTT. This translates into CASSRSPGQTNTEAFF.

This rearrangement joins TRBV7-8 to TRBJ2-7, with a weak D call TRBD1 (6 bases). V dropped 4 bases and J dropped 10 bases, with 17 bases sitting between them. The CDR3 length is 13 residues. Germline lookup yields CDR1 SGHVS and CDR2 FQNEAQ. The CDR3 reads CASSWDTPGDQYF. In nucleotides, the CDR3 is TGTGCCAGCAGCTGGGACACCCCTGGCGACCAGTACTTC.

The chain joins TRBV20-1 to TRBJ1-5; D unclear. V lost 3 bases, J lost 1 base, and 13 bases lay in between. CDR3 length equals 15 residues. In germline, CDR1 is DFQATT, CDR2 SNEGSKA (reference sequence). This CDR3 reads CSASGQTRSNQPQHF. In DNA, the CDR3 is TGCAGTGCTAGTGGCCAGACTAGAAGCAATCAGCCCCAGCATTTT.

The chain links TRBV5-5 to TRBJ2-2; D gene unclear. The V end was cut by 5 bases, the J end by 2 bases, with 13 bases between. CDR3 length: 15 residues. Germline V gene lookup returns CDR1 SGHKS and CDR2 YYEKEE (reference sequence). CDR3 DNA sequence: TGTGCCAGCAGATCACTCGGAGCCAACACCGGGGAGCTGTTTTTT. Its translation: CASRSLGANTGELFF.

V and J are TRBV4-2 and TRBJ2-7; 10 bases are a match to TRBD2. The germline V gene has CDR1 LGHNA and CDR2 YNFKEQ. V dropped 0 bases and J dropped 0; count of bases not matched to a gene: 5. The CDR3 consists of 17 residues. CDR3 loop: CASSQESGLAVSYEQYF. As DNA, the CDR3 is TGTGCCAGCAGCCAAGAAAGCGGACTAGCGGTCTCCTACGAGCAGTACTTC.

This chain connects TRBV27 to TRBJ2-5; D could derive from TRBD1 or TRBD2 (6 bases each). V was pared by 10 bases and J by 3 bases, with 15 bases between. Germline assignment: CDR1 MNHEY and CDR2 SMNVEV (reference sequence). The CDR3 has 13 residues. CDR3 protein: CATGRGPKETQYF. For the CDR3, the DNA is TGTGCCACCGGTCGGGGGCCGAAAGAGACCCAGTACTTC.

The V gene is TRBV10-3, the J gene TRBJ2-1, with D possibly being TRBD1 (6 bases). The V gene's germline CDR1 is ENHRY and CDR2 SYGVKD. Trimming removed 0 bases at V and 15 bases at J, with 27 bases between. This CDR3 spans 17 amino acids. CDR3 sequence: CAISESQGPSGQLELFF. The CDR3 region has the DNA TGTGCCATCAGTGAGTCCCAGGGGCCCTCGGGACAACTCGAACTGTTCTTC.

As DNA, the CDR3 is TGTGCCAGCAGCTGGGAGGGGTTGAGCAATCAGCCCCAGCATTTT. Encoded protein: CASSWEGLSNQPQHF. This chain connects TRBV5-5 to TRBJ1-5; D might be TRBD1 (5 bases). Deletions cut 3 bases from V and 1 base from J, with 11 bases between. The germline V gene encodes CDR1 SGHKS and CDR2 YYEKEE (reference sequence). The CDR3 totals 15 residues.

This clonotype occurred a few times. This chain uses TRBV7-9 with TRBJ1-2; TRBD1 is a possible D gene (5 bases). V was clipped by 1 base and J by 2 bases, with 11 bases between them. The germline gives CDR1 SEHNR, CDR2 FQNEAQ (reference sequence). The CDR3 spans 15 residues. The CDR3 here is CASSLGLTVNYGYTF. The CDR3 nucleotides are TGTGCCAGCAGCTTAGGCTTGACAGTCAACTATGGCTACACCTTC.

In this sample, this clonotype turned up a few times. The chain carries TRBV7-8 and TRBJ2-7; D is possibly TRBD1 (6 bases). V lost 6 bases to trimming and J lost 3 bases, with 18 bases between them. The length of the CDR3 is 15 residues. Germline V gives CDR1 SGHVS, CDR2 FQNEAQ. CDR3: CASRPPGTSFYEQYF. The CDR3 DNA reads TGTGCCAGCAGACCACCAGGGACATCTTTCTACGAGCAGTACTTC.

This CDR3 is CASSLSSGSEVEQYF. CDR3 DNA: TGTGCCAGCAGTTTATCTAGTGGGAGCGAGGTCGAGCAGTACTTC. The chain employs TRBV27 and TRBJ2-7; TRBD2 is a possible D gene (5 bases). The germline V and J ends were trimmed by 0 bases and 6 bases, with 15 bases remaining between them. Germline V gene sequence: CDR1 MNHEY, CDR2 SMNVEV (reference sequence). The CDR3 runs to 15 residues.

The CDR3, as DNA: TGTGCCAGCAGTTTCCATACTCCGGCAGGGGGACAAGAGACCCAGTACTTC. It yields the protein CASSFHTPAGGQETQYF. This chain connects TRBV27 to TRBJ2-5, with 7 bases lining up with TRBD1. Losses at the gene ends were 3 bases for V and 2 bases for J; bases not matched to a gene: 12. The CDR3 loop spans 17 amino acids. Looked up from germline, CDR1 is MNHEY and CDR2 is SMNVEV (reference sequence).

This chain uses TRBV7-3 with TRBJ2-3, with D unresolved. Deletions cut 3 bases from V and 5 bases from J, with 6 bases between. CDR1 and CDR2 from the germline V gene are SGHTA and FQGTGA. The CDR3 is 12 residues long. CDR3 amino acids: CASSFSGDTQYF. In DNA, the CDR3 is TGTGCCAGCAGCTTTAGTGGAGATACGCAGTATTTT.

The CDR3 DNA reads as TGTGCCAGCAGCCCATGGGGACAGGGGTATTATGGCTACACCTTC. This gives the protein CASSPWGQGYYGYTF. The V gene is TRBV5-6, the J gene TRBJ1-2; 10 bases line up with TRBD1. This CDR3 is built from 15 residues. V lost 4 bases and J lost 5; bases outside the gene matches: 8. The germline V gene encodes CDR1 SGHDT and CDR2 YYEEEE.